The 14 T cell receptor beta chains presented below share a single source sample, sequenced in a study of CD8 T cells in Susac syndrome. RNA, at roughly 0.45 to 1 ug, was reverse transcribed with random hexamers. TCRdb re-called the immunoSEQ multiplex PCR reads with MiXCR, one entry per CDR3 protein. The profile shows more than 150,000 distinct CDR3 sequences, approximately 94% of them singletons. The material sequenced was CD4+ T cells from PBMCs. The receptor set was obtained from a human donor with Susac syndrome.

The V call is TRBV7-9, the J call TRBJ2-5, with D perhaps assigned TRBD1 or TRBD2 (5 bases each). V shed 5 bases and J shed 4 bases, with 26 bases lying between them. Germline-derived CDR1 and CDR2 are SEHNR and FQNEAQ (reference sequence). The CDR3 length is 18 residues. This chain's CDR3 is CASSPSQRWARGAETQYF. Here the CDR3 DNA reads TGTGCCAGCAGCCCGTCACAGCGCTGGGCTAGGGGAGCAGAGACCCAGTACTTC.

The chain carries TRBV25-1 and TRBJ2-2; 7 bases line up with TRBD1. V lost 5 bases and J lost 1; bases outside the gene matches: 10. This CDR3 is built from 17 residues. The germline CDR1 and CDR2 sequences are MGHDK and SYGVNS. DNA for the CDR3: TGTGCCAGCAGTCCAGCCCCCGGGACAGAGAACACCGGGGAGCTGTTTTTT. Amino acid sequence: CASSPAPGTENTGELFF. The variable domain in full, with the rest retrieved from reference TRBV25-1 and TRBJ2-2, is EADIYQTPRYLVIGTGKKITLECSQTMGHDKMYWYQQDPGMELHLIHYSYGVNSTEKGDLSSESTVSRIRTEHFPLTLESARPSHTSQYLCASSPAPGTENTGELFFGEGSRLTVL.

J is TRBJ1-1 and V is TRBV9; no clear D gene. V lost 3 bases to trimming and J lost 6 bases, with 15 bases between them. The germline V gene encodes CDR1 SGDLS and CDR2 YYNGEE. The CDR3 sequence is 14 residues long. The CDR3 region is CASSESGRVSEAFF. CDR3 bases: TGTGCCAGCAGCGAGTCCGGCCGGGTGTCTGAAGCTTTCTTT.

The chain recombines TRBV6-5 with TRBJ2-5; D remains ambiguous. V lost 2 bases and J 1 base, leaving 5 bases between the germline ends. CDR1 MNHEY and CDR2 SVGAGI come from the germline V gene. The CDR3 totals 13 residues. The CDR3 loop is CASSYTLQETQYF. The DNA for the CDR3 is TGTGCCAGCAGTTACACCCTCCAAGAGACCCAGTACTTC.

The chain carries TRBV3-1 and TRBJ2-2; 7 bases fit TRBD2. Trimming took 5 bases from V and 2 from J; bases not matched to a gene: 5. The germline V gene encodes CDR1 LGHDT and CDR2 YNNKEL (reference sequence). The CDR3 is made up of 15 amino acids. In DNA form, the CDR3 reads TGTGCCAGCAGCTTCCTAGCGGATAACACCGGGGAGCTGTTTTTT. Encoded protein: CASSFLADNTGELFF.

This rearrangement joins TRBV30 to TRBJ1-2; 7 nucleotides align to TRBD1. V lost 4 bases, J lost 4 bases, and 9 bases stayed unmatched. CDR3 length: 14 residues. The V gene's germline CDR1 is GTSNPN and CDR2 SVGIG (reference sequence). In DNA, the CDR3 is TGTGCCTGGACCAGAGACAGGGATGGCTATGGCTACACCTTC. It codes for CAWTRDRDGYGYTF.

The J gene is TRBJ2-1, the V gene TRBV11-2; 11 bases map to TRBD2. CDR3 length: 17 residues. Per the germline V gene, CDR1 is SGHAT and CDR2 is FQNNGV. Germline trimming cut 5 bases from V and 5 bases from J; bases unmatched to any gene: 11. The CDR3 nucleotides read TGTGCCAGCAGCCCCCGGTTCGGTAGCGGGGGGGACAATGAGCAGTTCTTC. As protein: CASSPRFGSGGDNEQFF.

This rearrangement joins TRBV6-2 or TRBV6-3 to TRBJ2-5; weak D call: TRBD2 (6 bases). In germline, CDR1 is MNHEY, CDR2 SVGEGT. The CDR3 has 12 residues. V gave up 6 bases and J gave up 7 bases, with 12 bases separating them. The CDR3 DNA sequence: TGTGCCAGCAGCCGCAGCGGGCTGACCCAGTACTTC. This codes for CASSRSGLTQYF.

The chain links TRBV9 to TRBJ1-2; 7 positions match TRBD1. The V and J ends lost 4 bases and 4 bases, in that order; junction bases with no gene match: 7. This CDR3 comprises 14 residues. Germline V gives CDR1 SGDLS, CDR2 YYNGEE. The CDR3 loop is CASSRPGTAYGYTF. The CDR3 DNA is TGTGCCAGCAGCAGACCCGGGACAGCCTATGGCTACACCTTC.

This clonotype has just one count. CDR3: CASTLRGASTDTQYF. The CDR3 region has the DNA TGTGCCAGCACCTTGCGGGGGGCGAGCACAGATACGCAGTATTTT. The chain couples TRBV7-9 to TRBJ2-3; 8 nucleotides align to TRBD2. The V gene end was trimmed by 7 bases and the J gene end by 0 bases; junction bases not matched to a gene: 6. CDR3 length equals 15 residues. Germline-derived CDR1 and CDR2 are SEHNR and FQNEAQ (reference sequence).

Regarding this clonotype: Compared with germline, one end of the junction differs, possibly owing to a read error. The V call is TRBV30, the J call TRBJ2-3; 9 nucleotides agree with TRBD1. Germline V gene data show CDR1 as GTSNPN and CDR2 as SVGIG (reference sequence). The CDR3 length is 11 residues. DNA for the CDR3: TGCAGGACAGGGGACACAGATACGCAGTATTTT. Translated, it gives CRTGDTDTQYF. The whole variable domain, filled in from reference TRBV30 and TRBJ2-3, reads SQTIHQWPATLVQPVGSPLSLECTVEGTSNPNLYWYRQAAGRGLQLLFYSVGIGQISSEVPQNLSASRPQDRQFILSSKKLLLSDSGFYLCRTGDTDTQYFGPGTRLTVL.

CDR3 in DNA: TGTGCCAGCAGCCAAGATTTTGGCCCACAGGGCCTCTATGGCTACACCTTC. It codes for CASSQDFGPQGLYGYTF. This chain uses TRBV4-2 with TRBJ1-2; tentative D call: TRBD1 (6 bases). The CDR3 length is 17 residues. Germline values: CDR1 LGHNA, CDR2 YNFKEQ. Trimming shortened V by 0 bases and J by 4 bases, and 18 bases separated the two germline ends.

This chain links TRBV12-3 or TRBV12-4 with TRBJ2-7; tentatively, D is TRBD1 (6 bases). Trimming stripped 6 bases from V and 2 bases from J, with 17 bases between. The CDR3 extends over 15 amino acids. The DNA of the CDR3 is TGTGCCAGCAGGCAAACAGGGAGTTGGACCTACGAGCAGTACTTC. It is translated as CASRQTGSWTYEQYF.

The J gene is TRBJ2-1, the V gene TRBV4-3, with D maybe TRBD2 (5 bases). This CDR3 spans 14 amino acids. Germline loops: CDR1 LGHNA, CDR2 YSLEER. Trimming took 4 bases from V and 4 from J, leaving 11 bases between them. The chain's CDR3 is CASSRGFLYNEQFF. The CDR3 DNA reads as TGCGCCAGCAGCCGAGGGTTTCTTTACAATGAGCAGTTCTTC.